This TCR beta chain was profiled in a study of T-cell memory formation after mild COVID-19 (dated by TCRdb to the early 2020s). About the investigation overall: TCR sequence clusters from the two donors were found to be largely donor specific. In a couple of donors, T-cell clones that expanded and contracted after mild COVID-19 were tracked by sequencing TCRalpha and TCRbeta repertoires over time. Two young, previously healthy adult volunteers, one female and one male, were included in the cohort.

Paper-wide results and their limitations: Contracting CD4+ clones were located mainly in the CM and EM memory subsets, whereas CD8+ clones were found to be enriched in EMRA. The study included only a couple of mild cases, and larger cohorts that include severe cases with pre-infection samples were judged to be necessary. Some responding clones were detected in pre-infection memory, suggesting pre-existing cross-reactive memory T cells joined the SARS-CoV-2 response. The second-wave clones that peaked on day 37 were not confirmed to be SARS-CoV-2 specific. Clones contracting from day 15 to 85 had balanced CD4/CD8 phenotypes, while a second wave expanding from day 15 to 37 was biased towards CD4+.

Sequencing was carried out with an Illumina NovaSeq 6000. cDNA libraries for TCRalpha and TCRbeta were prepared by 5'RACE using constant-segment primers, with sample barcodes and unique molecular identifiers added. RNA was extracted from every sample with Trizol reagent. Amplification of the libraries took two PCR steps, and the second step added a second sample barcode plus Illumina TruSeq adapters. The libraries were sequenced on an Illumina NovaSeq using 2 x 150 bp paired-end reads. The study's processing was this. With migec v1.2.7, reads were demultiplexed and then collapsed into UMI-guided consensus sequences. Using mixcr v2.1.11, UMI consensuses were aligned to TRA and TRB V and J templates and then assembled into clonotypes. Clonotypes were classified as expanded or contracted when called significant by both edgeR and NoisET, with noise models trained on biological replicates. For edgeR calls, the thresholds were a false discovery rate-adjusted p below 0.01 and a log2 fold-change of 1. As an exploratory analysis of dynamics, PCA with hierarchical clustering was applied to max-normalized trajectories of the 1000 most abundant clonotypes. The CD4 or CD8 phenotype of responding clones was assigned using the separately sequenced CD4+ and CD8+ repertoires. The public reads were quality trimmed at Q25 with fastp and then assembled into clones with MiXCR by TCRdb, keeping productive beta chains. Duplicate CDR3 protein sequences are folded into a single record with the most common DNA and genes. The V and J calls and clone size are TCRdb's, not the authors'. For this sample there are under 650,000 distinct CDR3 sequences; around 17% appear just once. The ten largest clones take up around 13% of the sample.

This clonotype was detected many times. Its antigen is unknown. Within one base of it there is no much larger clone, and no base qualities were kept. PBMCs were isolated by Ficoll-Paque density gradient centrifugation. The trim is 4 bases for V and 1 base for J, with a gap of 13 bases between the germline ends. The cysteine opens and the phenylalanine closes a CDR3 of 15 amino acids. Just CDR3 DNA is preserved here, 45 bases in frame from base 1. Based on the germline V gene, the CDR1 and CDR2 sequences are SGHDT and YYEEEE. The source material was PBMCs or a T cell subset sorted from them (not recorded which). The clonotype originates from an adult woman who had mild COVID-19 (a few samples of this study predate the infection). The sample titles of this study are shuffled in the database, so cell type and time point are left out; the donor was told from shared clones. This chain is built from TRBV5-6 and TRBJ2-3; the D segment cannot be called with confidence. The DNA is TGTGCCAGCAGCCCAAAGCGTTCCGGCACAGATACGCAGTATTTT. Translated, it reads CASSPKRSGTDTQYF. Supplemented by the reference TRBV5-6 and TRBJ2-3 proteins around the CDR3, the complete variable domain is DAGVTQSPTHLIKTRGQQVTLRCSPKSGHDTVSWYQQALGQGPQFIFQYYEEEERQRGNFPDRFSGHQFPNYSSELNVNALLLGDSALYLCASSPKRSGTDTQYFGPGTRLTVL.